The rows below give T cell receptor beta chains drawn from one sample of a study of blood T cell repertoires in COVID-19. Profiling relied on immunoSEQ multiplex PCR, and the TCRdb table lists in-frame clones only, not all of them. The sample lists tens of thousands of clones, around four fifths seen once, with approximately 25% in the top ten. The sequencing sample was made of peripheral blood. The receptors come from a human donor in a cohort sampled during active COVID-19. Each CDR3 is given with its conserved first and last residue. A D gene is named only where the DNA matches it firmly. Some rows mark clone size as missing; the rest say once, few, many or name a class of expanded clone.

size: NA
J: TRBJ2-3
D: TRBD1
V: TRBV19
CDR3: CASSPGTGGAADTQYF
DNA: TGTGCCAGTAGTCCCGGGACAGGGGGCGCGGCAGATACGCAGTATTTT

size: few
J: TRBJ1-2
D: NA
V: TRBV7-9
CDR3: CASSPGTFHGYTF
DNA: TGTGCCAGCAGCCCCGGGACATTTCATGGCTACACCTTC

size: NA
J: TRBJ1-2
D: TRBD1
V: TRBV4-2
CDR3: CASSQDLQGGYGYTF
DNA: TGTGCCAGCAGCCAAGATCTACAGGGGGGCTATGGCTACACCTTC

size: NA
J: TRBJ2-3
D: NA
V: TRBV27
CDR3: CASSLSQSTDTQYF
DNA: TGTGCCAGCAGTTTATCACAGAGCACAGATACGCAGTATTTT

size: NA
J: TRBJ1-2
D: NA
V: TRBV20-1
CDR3: CSAIRGGYTF
DNA: TGCAGTGCTATCAGGGGCGGGTACACCTTC

size: NA
J: TRBJ1-5
D: NA
V: TRBV11-2
CDR3: CASSLDTPQPQHF
DNA: TGTGCCAGCAGCTTAGACACTCCTCAGCCCCAGCATTTT

size: NA
J: TRBJ2-7
D: NA
V: TRBV7-9
CDR3: CASSLRAGSYEQYF
DNA: TGTGCCAGCAGCTTACGCGCAGGCTCCTACGAGCAGTACTTC

size: NA
J: TRBJ1-1
D: NA
V: TRBV12-5
CDR3: CASGFDTEAFF
DNA: TGTGCTAGTGGTTTCGACACTGAAGCTTTCTTT

size: NA
J: TRBJ2-5
D: TRBD2
V: TRBV7-2
CDR3: CASTLSGGAGETQYF
DNA: TGTGCCAGCACCCTTAGCGGGGGGGCAGGGGAGACCCAGTACTTC

size: NA
J: TRBJ1-2
D: NA
V: TRBV6-5
CDR3: CASSLHRRDGYTF
DNA: TGTGCCAGCAGTCTACACAGGAGGGATGGCTACACCTTC

size: NA
J: TRBJ1-2
D: NA
V: TRBV7-2
CDR3: CASSLARGGGYTF
DNA: TGTGCCAGCAGCTTAGCCAGGGGCGGTGGCTACACCTTC

size: NA
J: TRBJ2-5
D: NA
V: TRBV7-8
CDR3: CASSPPAFRTQYF
DNA: TGTGCCAGCAGCCCCCCCGCGTTTCGGACCCAGTACTTC

size: NA
J: TRBJ1-5
D: NA
V: TRBV6-5
CDR3: CASAWGGGNQPQHF
DNA: TGTGCCAGCGCATGGGGGGGAGGCAATCAGCCCCAGCATTTT

size: NA
J: TRBJ1-5
D: TRBD1
V: TRBV18
CDR3: CASSLGQGARQPQHF
DNA: TGTGCCAGCTCATTGGGGCAGGGGGCGCGTCAGCCCCAGCATTTT

size: many
J: TRBJ2-7
D: NA
V: TRBV14
CDR3: CASSLRSRVGEQYF
DNA: TGTGCCAGCAGCCTCCGGTCGAGGGTTGGCGAGCAGTACTTC

size: NA
J: TRBJ2-5
D: TRBD2
V: TRBV9
CDR3: CASSGLLAGGRETQYF
DNA: TGTGCCAGCAGCGGACTACTAGCGGGGGGGCGGGAGACCCAGTACTTC

size: NA
J: TRBJ2-1
D: TRBD2
V: TRBV13
CDR3: CASSLTGGGNEQFF
DNA: TGTGCCAGCAGCTTGACGGGCGGGGGCAATGAGCAGTTCTTC

size: NA
J: TRBJ1-2
D: TRBD1
V: TRBV5-8
CDR3: CASSLRDSANYGYTF
DNA: TGTGCCAGCAGCTTGCGGGACAGCGCTAACTATGGCTACACCTTC

size: NA
J: TRBJ2-1
D: TRBD1
V: TRBV5-4
CDR3: CASSLRDRGYNEQFF
DNA: TGTGCCAGCAGCTTGCGGGACAGGGGCTACAATGAGCAGTTCTTC

size: once
J: TRBJ1-4
D: NA
V: TRBV6-6
CDR3: CASSYSPGEKLFF
DNA: TGTGCCAGCAGTTACTCGCCGGGAGAAAAACTGTTTTTT

size: NA
J: TRBJ2-7
D: TRBD2
V: TRBV13
CDR3: CASSLAGGSYEQYF
DNA: TGTGCCAGCAGCTTGGCGGGGGGGTCCTACGAGCAGTACTTC

size: NA
J: TRBJ1-4
D: TRBD1
V: TRBV30
CDR3: CAWSYDRANEKLFF
DNA: TGTGCCTGGAGCTACGACAGGGCTAATGAAAAACTGTTTTTT

size: NA
J: TRBJ2-3
D: TRBD2
V: TRBV27
CDR3: CASSLAGTSGGKRDTQYF
DNA: TGTGCCAGCAGTTTAGCCGGGACTAGCGGGGGGAAGAGAGATACGCAGTATTTT

size: NA
J: TRBJ1-1
D: NA
V: TRBV18
CDR3: CASATGNTEAFF
DNA: TGTGCCAGCGCGACAGGGAACACTGAAGCTTTCTTT

size: NA
J: TRBJ1-1
D: NA
V: TRBV3-1/TRBV3-2
CDR3: CASTLGGASNTEAFF
DNA: TGTGCCAGCACCCTAGGGGGGGCTTCGAACACTGAAGCTTTCTTT

size: NA
J: TRBJ2-7
D: NA
V: TRBV7-8
CDR3: CASSYREGSYEQYF
DNA: TGTGCCAGCAGCTACCGCGAGGGTTCTTACGAGCAGTACTTC

size: NA
J: TRBJ2-3
D: TRBD2
V: TRBV7-8
CDR3: CASSPRLAASTDTQYF
DNA: TGTGCCAGCAGCCCCAGACTAGCGGCTAGCACAGATACGCAGTATTTT

size: NA
J: TRBJ2-1
D: NA
V: TRBV5-1
CDR3: CASSRGDVDEQFF
DNA: TGCGCCAGCTCCAGGGGAGATGTCGATGAGCAGTTCTTC

size: few
J: TRBJ1-2
D: NA
V: TRBV4-1
CDR3: CASSLHRALNYGYTF
DNA: TGCGCCAGCAGCCTTCACAGGGCCCTCAACTATGGCTACACCTTC

size: NA
J: TRBJ1-2
D: NA
V: TRBV3-1/TRBV3-2
CDR3: CASSQNRDGGYTF
DNA: TGTGCCAGCAGCCAAAACAGGGACGGTGGCTACACCTTC

size: NA
J: TRBJ2-3
D: TRBD1
V: TRBV2
CDR3: CASRTGALTQYF
DNA: TGTGCCAGCAGGACAGGGGCGCTTACGCAGTATTTT

size: NA
J: TRBJ2-3
D: NA
V: TRBV4-1
CDR3: CASSRQEDTQYF
DNA: TGCGCCAGCAGCCGCCAAGAGGATACGCAGTATTTT

size: NA
J: TRBJ1-6
D: NA
V: TRBV5-1
CDR3: CASSLWAGNNSPLHF
DNA: TGCGCCAGCAGCTTGTGGGCAGGGAATAATTCACCCCTCCACTTT

size: NA
J: TRBJ1-1
D: NA
V: TRBV3-1/TRBV3-2
CDR3: CASSRLQGPEAFF
DNA: TGTGCCAGCAGCCGACTACAGGGCCCTGAAGCTTTCTTT

size: NA
J: TRBJ2-3
D: TRBD2
V: TRBV5-4
CDR3: CASSLESGGPTDTQYF
DNA: TGTGCCAGCAGCTTGGAAAGCGGGGGACCCACAGATACGCAGTATTTT

size: NA
J: TRBJ1-2
D: TRBD1
V: TRBV6-5
CDR3: CASRGQGANGYTF
DNA: TGTGCCAGCAGAGGACAGGGGGCGAATGGCTACACCTTC

size: NA
J: TRBJ1-1
D: NA
V: TRBV10-3
CDR3: CAIRQAQNTEAFF
DNA: TGTGCCATTAGACAGGCCCAGAACACTGAAGCTTTCTTT

size: NA
J: TRBJ1-5
D: NA
V: TRBV19
CDR3: CASSGLGGEPQHF
DNA: TGTGCCAGTAGTGGGCTGGGGGGGGAGCCCCAGCATTTT

size: NA
J: TRBJ1-2
D: NA
V: TRBV9
CDR3: CASSAEGGNYGYTF
DNA: TGTGCCAGCAGCGCAGAAGGGGGAAACTATGGCTACACCTTC

size: NA
J: TRBJ1-1
D: NA
V: TRBV19
CDR3: CASTRGGGDKGTEAFF
DNA: TGTGCCAGTACCCGAGGGGGTGGGGACAAAGGCACTGAAGCTTTCTTT